This T cell receptor beta chain was sequenced for a study of shared clonotypes between healthy human individuals. General study results and limits: The low donor count limited represented genetic and exposure-history diversity.

The authors distributed each subset's genomic DNA evenly over several immunoSEQ plates. Some clones are missing from TCRdb's copy, which holds only in-frame ones; the method was immunoSEQ multiplex PCR. The sample lists roughly 450,000 clones, about four fifths occurring once. Concerning this clone itself: What it recognizes is unknown.

The receptor's source is a woman between 35 and 50 years old in good health. Some clones in this sample may be carry-over from other donors' samples. Sequencing was performed on PBMCs.

The CDR3 sequence: CASSYAGREQYF. The CDR3 DNA is TGTGCCAGCAGTTACGCAGGAAGGGAGCAGTACTTC. The rearrangement joins TRBV6-5 to TRBJ2-7, with D uncertain. V was cut by 2 bases and J by 7 bases, with 9 bases left in between. Germline loops: CDR1 MNHEY, CDR2 SVGAGI. CDR3 length equals 12 residues.